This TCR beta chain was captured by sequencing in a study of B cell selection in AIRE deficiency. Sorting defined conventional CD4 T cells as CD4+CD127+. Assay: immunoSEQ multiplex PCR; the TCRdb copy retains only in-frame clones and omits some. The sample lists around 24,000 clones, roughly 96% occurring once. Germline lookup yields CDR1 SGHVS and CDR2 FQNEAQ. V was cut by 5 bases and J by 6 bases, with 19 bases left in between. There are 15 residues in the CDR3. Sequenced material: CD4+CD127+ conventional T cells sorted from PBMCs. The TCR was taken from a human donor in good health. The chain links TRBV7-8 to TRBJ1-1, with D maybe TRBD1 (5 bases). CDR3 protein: CASSLRDRGFAEAFF. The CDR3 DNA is TGTGCCAGCAGCCTCCGGGACCGCGGGTTTGCTGAAGCTTTCTTT.